Below, 8 T cell receptor beta chains from the same sample are listed, as sequenced in a study of shared clonotypes between healthy human individuals. Assay used: immunoSEQ multiplex PCR; TCRdb lists only in-frame clones, some missing. The repertoire holds nearly 1,000,000 clones, over 60% seen once, with about 1.5% in the top ten. Source material: memory CD4+ T cells sorted from blood. The sample's subset: CD45RA-negative fraction. The source is a man younger than 35 in good health.

The V gene is TRBV27, the J gene TRBJ2-7; 7 bases align to TRBD1. The length of the CDR3 is 15 residues. Trimming took 3 bases from V and 2 from J; bases not matched to a gene: 7. The germline gives CDR1 MNHEY, CDR2 SMNVEV (reference sequence). CDR3 protein: CASSLGRDSPYEQYF. The DNA for the CDR3 is TGTGCCAGCAGTTTGGGCCGGGACAGCCCCTACGAGCAGTACTTC.

The chain uses TRBV7-9 and TRBJ2-7; 9 nucleotides match TRBD1. Germline CDR1 reads SEHNR; CDR2 reads FQNEAQ (reference sequence). V lost 1 base, J lost 10 bases, and 8 bases stayed unmatched. The CDR3 covers 14 residues. This CDR3 is CASSLGEWTGEQYF. The CDR3 nucleotides read TGTGCCAGCAGCTTAGGAGAATGGACAGGGGAACAGTACTTC.

V and J are TRBV7-9 and TRBJ2-7; either TRBD1 or TRBD2 may fit D (5 bases each). CDR1 SEHNR and CDR2 FQNEAQ come from the germline V gene (reference sequence). CDR3 length: 18 residues. The V end was cut by 2 bases, the J end by 5 bases, with 25 bases between. CDR3 nucleotides: TGTGCCAGCAGCTTATCCTTTACTTGGGTTCGCGAGGGGAACGAGCAGTACTTC. It encodes CASSLSFTWVREGNEQYF.

As concerns this clone: The same CDR3 also results from other DNA sequences found in this sample. V usage is TRBV20-1 and J usage is TRBJ2-5; unclear D gene. V lost 6 bases and J lost 2, with 4 bases in between. This CDR3 comprises 10 residues. The V gene's germline CDR1 is DFQATT and CDR2 SNEGSKA (reference sequence). The CDR3 nucleotides read TGCAGTGCGACACAAGAGACCCAGTACTTC. Translating gives CSATQETQYF.

CDR3 residues: CASSVVGSEKLFF. The CDR3 coding sequence is TGTGCCAGCAGCGTTGTGGGAAGCGAAAAACTGTTTTTT. The V gene is TRBV7-9, the J gene TRBJ1-4; D not certain. Germline values: CDR1 SEHNR, CDR2 FQNEAQ (reference sequence). The CDR3 loop spans 13 amino acids. Deletions cut 5 bases from V and 8 bases from J, with 12 bases between.

This chain uses TRBV2 with TRBJ2-7, with D uncertain. The CDR3 totals 16 residues. From germline, CDR1 is SNHLY and CDR2 FYNNEI. Trimming took off 6 bases at V and 0 bases at J, with 18 bases between the two ends. This CDR3 is CASRSLWVRDSYEQYF. The CDR3 bases are TGTGCCAGCAGGAGTCTATGGGTCCGTGACTCCTACGAGCAGTACTTC.

The V gene is TRBV4-3, the J gene TRBJ2-3, with unresolved D. Trimming stripped 2 bases from V and 1 base from J, with 1 base between. CDR3 size: 12 residues. Germline V gives CDR1 LGHNA, CDR2 YSLEER. The CDR3 sequence is CASSQRTDTQYF. Written as DNA, the CDR3 is TGCGCCAGCAGCCAACGCACAGATACGCAGTATTTT.

Ten or more counts support this clone. The chain uses TRBV27 and TRBJ1-2, with D possibly TRBD1 on 5 matching bases. Trimming pared 0 bases from V and 4 bases from J, leaving 12 bases between. The CDR3 contains 15 residues. Germline assignment: CDR1 MNHEY and CDR2 SMNVEV (reference sequence). CDR3 in DNA: TGTGCCAGCAGTTTATCGGGGCGATCGTTCTATGGCTACACCTTC. Its protein is CASSLSGRSFYGYTF.